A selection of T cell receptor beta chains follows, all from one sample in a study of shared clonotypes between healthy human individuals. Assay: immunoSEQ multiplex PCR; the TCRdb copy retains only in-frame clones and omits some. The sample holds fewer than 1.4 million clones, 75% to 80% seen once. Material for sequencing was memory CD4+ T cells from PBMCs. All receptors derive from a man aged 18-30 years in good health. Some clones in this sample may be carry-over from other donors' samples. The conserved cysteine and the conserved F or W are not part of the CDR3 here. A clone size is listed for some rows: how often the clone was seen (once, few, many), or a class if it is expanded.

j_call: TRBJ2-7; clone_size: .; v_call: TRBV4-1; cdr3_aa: ASSQGREVSYEQY
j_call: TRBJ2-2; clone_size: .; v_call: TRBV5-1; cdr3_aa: ASRPRPGRADTGELF
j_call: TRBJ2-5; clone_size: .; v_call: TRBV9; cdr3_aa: ASSIRDFQETQY
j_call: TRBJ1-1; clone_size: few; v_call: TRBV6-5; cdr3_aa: ASSKNRDLNTEAF
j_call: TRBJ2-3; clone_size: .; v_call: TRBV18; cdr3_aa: ASSPDRRGTQY
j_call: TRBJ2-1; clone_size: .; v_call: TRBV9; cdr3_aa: ASTRTTSGNEQF
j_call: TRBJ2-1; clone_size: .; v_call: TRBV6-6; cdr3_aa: ASMTSGENNEQF
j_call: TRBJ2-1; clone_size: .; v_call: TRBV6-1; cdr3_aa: ASSVAGWSAEQF
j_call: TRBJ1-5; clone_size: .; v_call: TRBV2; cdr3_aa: ASSGRASPGNQPQH
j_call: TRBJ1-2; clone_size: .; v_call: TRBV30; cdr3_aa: AWSFPPSNYGYT
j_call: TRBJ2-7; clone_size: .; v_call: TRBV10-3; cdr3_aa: AISESNSGEGKQY
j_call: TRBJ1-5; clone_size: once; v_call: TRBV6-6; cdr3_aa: ASSPQQGAGHQPQH
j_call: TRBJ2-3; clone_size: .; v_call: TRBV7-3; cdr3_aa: ASSLLAGSTDTQY
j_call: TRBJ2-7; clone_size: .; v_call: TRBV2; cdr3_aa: ASSRDGSYEQY
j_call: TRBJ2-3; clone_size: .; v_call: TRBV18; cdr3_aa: ASSPSRPQRTDTQY
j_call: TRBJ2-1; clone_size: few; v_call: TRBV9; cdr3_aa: ASSPSPLAVYNEQF
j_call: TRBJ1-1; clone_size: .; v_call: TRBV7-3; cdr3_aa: ASSPNGQNTEAF
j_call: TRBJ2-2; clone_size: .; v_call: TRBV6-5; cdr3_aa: ASSTEAGELF
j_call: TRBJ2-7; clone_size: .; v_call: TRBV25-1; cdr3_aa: ASSDYLGLAGVYEQY
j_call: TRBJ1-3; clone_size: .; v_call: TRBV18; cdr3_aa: ASSPKEALSGNTIY
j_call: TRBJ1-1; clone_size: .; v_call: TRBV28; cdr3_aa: ASSFPFEGNTEAF
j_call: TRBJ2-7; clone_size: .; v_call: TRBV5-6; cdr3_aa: ASSRGQGAAYEQY
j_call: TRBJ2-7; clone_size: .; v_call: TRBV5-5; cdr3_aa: ASSFVGPITYEQY
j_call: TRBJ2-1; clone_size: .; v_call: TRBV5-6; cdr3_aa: ASSLGLAGVLLGQF
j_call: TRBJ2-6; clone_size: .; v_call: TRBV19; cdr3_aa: ASSVISGANVLT
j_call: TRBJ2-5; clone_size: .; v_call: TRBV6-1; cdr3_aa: ASSTGPSGQETQY
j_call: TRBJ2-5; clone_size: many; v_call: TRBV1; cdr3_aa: TSSKGGEAWETQY
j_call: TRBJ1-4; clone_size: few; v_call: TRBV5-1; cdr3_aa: ASSLATGREKLF
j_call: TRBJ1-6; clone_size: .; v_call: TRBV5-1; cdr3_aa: ASSVDPRQGPLH
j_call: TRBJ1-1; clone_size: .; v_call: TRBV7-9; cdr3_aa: ASSLTATSNTEAF
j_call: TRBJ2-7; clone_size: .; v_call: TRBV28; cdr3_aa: ASSSLTSGSYEQY
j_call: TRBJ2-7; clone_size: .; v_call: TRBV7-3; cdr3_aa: ASSSASGRGEQY
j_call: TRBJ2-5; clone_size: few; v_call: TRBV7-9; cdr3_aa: ASSPRDRSSQETQY
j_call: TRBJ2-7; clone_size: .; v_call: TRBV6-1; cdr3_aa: ASGTALSPEQY
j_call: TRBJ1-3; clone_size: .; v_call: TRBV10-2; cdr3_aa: ASRNGISGNTIY
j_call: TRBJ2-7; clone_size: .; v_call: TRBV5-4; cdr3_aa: ASSTGGLAGEEREQY
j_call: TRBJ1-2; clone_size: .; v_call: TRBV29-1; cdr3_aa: SVSGGRGYT
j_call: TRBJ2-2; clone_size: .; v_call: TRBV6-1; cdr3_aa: ASSVVGAGTGELF
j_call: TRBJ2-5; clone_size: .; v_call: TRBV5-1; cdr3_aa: ASSLDTQETQY
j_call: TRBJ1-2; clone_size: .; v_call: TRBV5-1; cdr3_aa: ASSPGTSNYGYT
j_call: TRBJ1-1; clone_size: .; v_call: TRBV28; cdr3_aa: ASSPEGRGQNTEAF
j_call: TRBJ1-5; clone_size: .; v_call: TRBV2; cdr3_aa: ASSEMGPGGHQPQH
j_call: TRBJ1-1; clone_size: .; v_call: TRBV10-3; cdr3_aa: AISGLGGRAEAF
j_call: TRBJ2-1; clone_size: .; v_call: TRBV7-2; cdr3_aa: ASSLYGGEQF
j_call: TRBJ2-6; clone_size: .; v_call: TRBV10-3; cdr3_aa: ATSSGSSGANVLT
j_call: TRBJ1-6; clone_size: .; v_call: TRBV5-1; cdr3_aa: ASSLWALGAPSSPLH
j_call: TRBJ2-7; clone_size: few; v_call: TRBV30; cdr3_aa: AWGPYTGHEQY
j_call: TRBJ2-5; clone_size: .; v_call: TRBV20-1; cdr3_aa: SAGPQETQY
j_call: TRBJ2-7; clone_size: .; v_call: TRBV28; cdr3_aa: ASSGATRGGYEQY
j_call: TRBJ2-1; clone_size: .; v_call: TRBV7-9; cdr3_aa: ASSLLAGLNNEQF
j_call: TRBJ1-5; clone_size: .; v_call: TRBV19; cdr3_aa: ASSRTGAAIQPQH
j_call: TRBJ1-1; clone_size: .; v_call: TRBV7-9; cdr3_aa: ASSLFGRDTEAF
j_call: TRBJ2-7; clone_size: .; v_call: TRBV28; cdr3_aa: ASSLTGTSGSYEQY
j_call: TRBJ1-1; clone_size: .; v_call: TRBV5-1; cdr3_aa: ASTGQVNTEAF
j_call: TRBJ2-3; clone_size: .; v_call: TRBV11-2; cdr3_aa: ASSLATGMGTQY
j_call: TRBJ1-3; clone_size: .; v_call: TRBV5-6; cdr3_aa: ASSLRQDRSGNTIY
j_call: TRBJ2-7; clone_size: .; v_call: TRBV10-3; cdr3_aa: AIRDMTYEQY